This TCR beta chain was captured in a study of CD8 T cells in Susac syndrome. Reverse transcription of roughly 0.5 to 1 ug RNA was carried out with random hexamers. The authors amplified TCR beta CDR3 across 54 Vbeta and 13 Jbeta using immunoSEQ multiplex PCR. TCRdb itself ran the immunoSEQ multiplex PCR reads through MiXCR, one entry per CDR3 protein. The sample has a few hundred thousand distinct CDR3 sequences; 85% to 95% are singletons. Sequencing of TCR beta was performed on blood CD8+ and CD4+ T cells. The patients who served as multiple sclerosis controls were treatment-naive and had stable or active relapsing-remitting disease that fulfilled the revised McDonald criteria. It was negative isolation that provided the CD8+ and CD4+ T cells, whereas TEMRA cells were enriched by FACS. This CDR3 region has 15 residues. The V end lost 5 bases, the J end lost 1 base, and 12 bases lay between the germline ends. Germline values: CDR1 SGHDN, CDR2 FVKESK.

The clonotype was recovered from a human donor with multiple sclerosis. The material sequenced was CD4+ T cells from PBMCs. The V and J genes are TRBV14 and TRBJ2-1; perhaps TRBD2 as D (6 bases). CDR3 region: CASSSLGGSYNEQFF. CDR3 in DNA: TGTGCCAGCAGCTCTCTCGGGGGTTCCTACAATGAGCAGTTCTTC.